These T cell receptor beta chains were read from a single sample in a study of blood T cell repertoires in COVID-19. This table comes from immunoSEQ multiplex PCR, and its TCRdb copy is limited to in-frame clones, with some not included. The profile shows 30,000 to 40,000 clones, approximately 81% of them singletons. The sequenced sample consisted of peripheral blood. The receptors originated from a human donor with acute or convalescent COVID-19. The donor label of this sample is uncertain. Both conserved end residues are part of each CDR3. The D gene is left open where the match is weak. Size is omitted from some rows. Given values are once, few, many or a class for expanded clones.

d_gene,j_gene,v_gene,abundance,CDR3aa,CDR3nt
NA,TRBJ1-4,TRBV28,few,CASSLTGANEKLFF,TGTGCCAGCAGTTTAACGGGTGCTAATGAAAAACTGTTTTTT
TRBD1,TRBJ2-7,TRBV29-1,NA,CSVDSMGTGSEQYF,TGCAGCGTTGATTCGATGGGGACAGGGTCCGAGCAGTACTTC
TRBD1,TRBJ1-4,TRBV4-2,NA,CASSQDTHRQGFSLATNEKLFF,TGTGCCAGCAGCCAAGATACTCATAGACAGGGGTTTTCGCTTGCAACTAATGAAAAACTGTTTTTT
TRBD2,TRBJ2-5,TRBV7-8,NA,CASSLAGLAGGLGKTQYF,TGTGCCAGCAGCTTAGCCGGACTAGCGGGAGGACTGGGGAAGACCCAGTACTTC
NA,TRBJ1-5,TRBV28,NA,CASSFRSGSNQPQHF,TGTGCCAGCAGTTTCCGTTCGGGGAGCAATCAGCCCCAGCATTTT
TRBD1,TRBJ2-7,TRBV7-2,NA,CASSHRGGLYTAEQYF,TGTGCCAGCAGCCACCGAGGGGGCCTCTACACAGCTGAGCAGTACTTC
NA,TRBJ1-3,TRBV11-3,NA,CASSTRQDTIYF,TGTGCCAGCAGCACGCGTCAAGACACCATATATTTT
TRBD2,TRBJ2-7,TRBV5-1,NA,CASSLGVGSGSYEQYF,TGCGCCAGCAGCCTTGGCGTGGGTAGCGGGAGTTACGAGCAGTACTTC
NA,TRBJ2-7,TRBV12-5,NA,CASGLGQGYEQYF,TGTGCTAGTGGTTTGGGCCAGGGGTACGAGCAGTACTTC
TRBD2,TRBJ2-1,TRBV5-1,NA,CASSRGSSGNNEQFF,TGCGCCAGCAGCCGAGGCAGCAGCGGGAACAATGAGCAGTTCTTC
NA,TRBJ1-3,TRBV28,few,CASSFEAFSGNTIYF,TGTGCCAGCAGTTTTGAGGCCTTCTCTGGAAACACCATATATTTT
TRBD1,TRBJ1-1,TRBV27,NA,CASSLDRDTEAFF,TGTGCCAGCAGTTTGGACAGGGACACTGAAGCTTTCTTT
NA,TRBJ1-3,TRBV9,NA,CASSVDLGSSGNTIYF,TGTGCCAGCAGCGTAGATCTCGGGAGCTCTGGAAACACCATATATTTT
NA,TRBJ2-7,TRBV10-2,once,CASIPGGAPSYEQYF,TGCGCCAGCATCCCCGGCGGGGCCCCCTCCTACGAGCAGTACTTC
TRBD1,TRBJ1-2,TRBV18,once,CASSPPSVQGYGYTF,TGTGCCAGCTCACCACCTAGTGTACAGGGGTATGGCTACACCTTC
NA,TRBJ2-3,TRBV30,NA,CACTGSPADTQYF,TGTGCCTGTACGGGATCCCCGGCAGATACGCAGTATTTT
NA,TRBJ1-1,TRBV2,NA,CASSRKVGAEAFF,TGTGCCAGCAGTCGGAAGGTAGGAGCTGAAGCTTTCTTT
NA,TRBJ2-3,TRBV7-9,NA,CASSPRGTQYF,TGTGCCAGCAGTCCACGGGGGACGCAGTATTTT
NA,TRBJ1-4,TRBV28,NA,CASREGDTTNEKLFF,TGTGCCAGCAGGGAGGGAGACACAACTAATGAAAAACTGTTTTTT
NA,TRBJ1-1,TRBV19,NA,CASSTYSSGWDTEAFF,TGTGCCAGTAGTACATACAGCTCTGGTTGGGACACTGAAGCTTTCTTT
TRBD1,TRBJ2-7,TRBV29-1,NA,CSVGTGGMDEQYF,TGCAGCGTCGGGACAGGGGGCATGGACGAGCAGTACTTC
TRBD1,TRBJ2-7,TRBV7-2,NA,CASSVNLGQGSSYEQYF,TGTGCCAGCAGCGTGAACCTGGGACAGGGGAGCTCCTACGAGCAGTACTTC
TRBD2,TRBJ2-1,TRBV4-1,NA,CASRRTGLADNNEQFF,TGCGCCAGCAGACGAACTGGACTAGCGGACAACAATGAGCAGTTCTTC
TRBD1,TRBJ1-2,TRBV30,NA,CACGTGGDSHYGYTF,TGTGCCTGCGGGACAGGGGGCGATTCTCACTATGGCTACACCTTC
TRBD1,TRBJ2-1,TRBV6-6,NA,CASSHNAGTGKRVEQFF,TGTGCCAGCAGTCATAATGCCGGGACAGGGAAGCGGGTTGAGCAGTTCTTC
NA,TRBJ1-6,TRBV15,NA,CATSSGSSPLHF,TGTGCCACCAGCAGCGGTTCTTCACCCCTCCACTTT
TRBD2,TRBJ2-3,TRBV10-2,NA,CASSEAVGGGTDTQYF,TGCGCCAGCAGTGAGGCGGTGGGGGGAGGGACAGATACGCAGTATTTT
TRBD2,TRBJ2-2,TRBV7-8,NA,CASSLGLAGGRYTGELFF,TGTGCCAGCAGCTTAGGGCTAGCGGGAGGAAGGTACACCGGGGAGCTGTTTTTT
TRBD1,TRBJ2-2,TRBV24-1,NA,CATSDPISGGLTGELFF,TGTGCCACCAGTGATCCCATCTCAGGGGGCTTAACCGGGGAGCTGTTTTTT
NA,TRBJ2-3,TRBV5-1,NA,CASSLAPLGGDTQYF,TGCGCCAGCAGCTTGGCCCCCCTGGGGGGAGATACGCAGTATTTT
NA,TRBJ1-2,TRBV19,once,CATDGRDRIYGYTF,TGTGCCACGGACGGGCGCGACAGAATCTATGGCTACACCTTC
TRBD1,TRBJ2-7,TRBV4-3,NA,CASSQDMGQTNEQYF,TGCGCCAGCAGCCAAGATATGGGACAGACGAACGAGCAGTACTTC
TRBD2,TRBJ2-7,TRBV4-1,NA,CASSREPSGSSYEQYF,TGCGCCAGCAGCCGAGAACCTAGCGGGAGCTCCTACGAGCAGTACTTC
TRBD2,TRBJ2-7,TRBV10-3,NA,CAISGLAGGSYEQYF,TGTGCCATCAGCGGACTAGCGGGGGGTTCCTACGAGCAGTACTTC
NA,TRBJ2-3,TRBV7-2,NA,CASSFKRSRVDTQYF,TGTGCCAGCAGCTTCAAGAGGTCTCGAGTAGATACGCAGTATTTT
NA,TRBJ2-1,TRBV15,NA,CATSGTRDSYNEQFF,TGTGCCACCAGCGGAACCAGGGACTCCTACAATGAGCAGTTCTTC
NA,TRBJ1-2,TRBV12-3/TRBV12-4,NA,CASRQLEGYGYTF,TGTGCCAGCAGACAACTGGAGGGGTATGGCTACACCTTC
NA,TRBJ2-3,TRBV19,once,CASSMGRLSTDTQYF,TGTGCCAGTAGTATGGGCCGTCTGAGCACAGATACGCAGTATTTT
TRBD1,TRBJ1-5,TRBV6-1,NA,CASSEMDRRGPQPQHF,TGTGCCAGCAGTGAAATGGACAGGAGAGGTCCACAGCCCCAGCATTTT
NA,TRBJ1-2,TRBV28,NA,CASSLGQLNYGYTF,TGTGCCAGCAGTTTAGGGCAGCTTAACTATGGCTACACCTTC
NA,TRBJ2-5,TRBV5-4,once,CASSSTPRPQETQYF,TGTGCCAGCAGTTCTACTCCACGTCCCCAAGAGACCCAGTACTTC
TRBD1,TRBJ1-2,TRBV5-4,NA,CASSQGQGYGYTF,TGTGCCAGCAGCCAGGGACAGGGATATGGCTACACCTTC
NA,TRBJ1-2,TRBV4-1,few,CASSQEGRHGYTF,TGCGCCAGCAGCCAAGAGGGCCGGCATGGCTACACCTTC
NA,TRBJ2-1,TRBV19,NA,CASSGRFYNEQFF,TGTGCCAGTAGCGGGAGATTCTACAATGAGCAGTTCTTC